This T cell receptor (beta chain) was retrieved from a study of blood T cell repertoires in COVID-19. Study-level information: From T cells, B-cell-depleted T cells, or PBMCs came the material, which was cDNA or gDNA.

V shed 4 bases and J shed 6 bases, with 13 bases lying between them. Germline V CDR1 and CDR2: MNHEY, SVGAGI. CDR3 length: 13 residues. Source study methods: Nucleated cell counts were estimated from reference gene primer amplification. Using immunoSEQ multiplex PCR, the repertoire was profiled, and TCRdb retains in-frame clones only, with some absent. D and trimming were read from the DNA, whereas the V and J calls and clone size are those reported in that table. The sample has 210,000 or so clones; 85% to 90% are singletons. The sequenced sample consisted of peripheral blood. The source of this sequence is a man aged 25 to 40 with COVID-19, enrolled during active disease. V and J are TRBV6-5 and TRBJ2-7; maybe TRBD1 (6 bases). CDR3 DNA sequence: TGTGCCAGCAGTTTATCAGGGGTAGGCGAGCAGTACTTC. It translates to CASSLSGVGEQYF.